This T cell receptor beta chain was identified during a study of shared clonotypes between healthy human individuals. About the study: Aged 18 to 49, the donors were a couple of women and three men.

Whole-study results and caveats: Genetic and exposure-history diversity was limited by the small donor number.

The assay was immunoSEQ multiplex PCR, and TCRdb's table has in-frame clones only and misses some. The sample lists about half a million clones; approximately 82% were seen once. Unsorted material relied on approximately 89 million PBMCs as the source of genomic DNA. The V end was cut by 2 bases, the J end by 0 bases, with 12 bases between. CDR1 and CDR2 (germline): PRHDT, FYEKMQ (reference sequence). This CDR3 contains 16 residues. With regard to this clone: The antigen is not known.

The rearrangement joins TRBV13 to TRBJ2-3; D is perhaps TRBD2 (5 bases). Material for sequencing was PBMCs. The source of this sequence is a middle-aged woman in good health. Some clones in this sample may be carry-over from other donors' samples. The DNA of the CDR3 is TGTGCCAGCAGCTTATCTGGACTCCAAAGCACAGATACGCAGTATTTT. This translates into CASSLSGLQSTDTQYF. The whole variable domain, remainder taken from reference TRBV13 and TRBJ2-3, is AAGVIQSPRHLIKEKRETATLKCYPIPRHDTVYWYQQGPGQDPQFLISFYEKMQSDKGSIPDRFSAQQFSDYHSELNMSSLELGDSALYFCASSLSGLQSTDTQYFGPGTRLTVL.